This T cell receptor beta chain was recovered during a study of cytomegalovirus exposure and HLA in healthy donors (dated by TCRdb to 2015 to 2018). Context from the whole study: An earlier analysis of about 560 of the donors reported approximately 260 Gb of sequence data and 95 million to 120 million unique TCR beta sequences obtained from around 190 million T cells. Rather than using new phenotypic data, the later analysis identified candidate immune exposures from TCR beta sequences and from how often those sequences occurred across donors. To study patterns of TCR occurrence, a later analysis re-analyzed previously published TCR beta repertoires from around 670 donors and added high-resolution HLA genotyping. The study combined high-throughput TCR immunosequencing, statistical association of individual TCRs with disease status, and machine learning to predict cytomegalovirus infection status. A separate validation cohort of roughly 110 different subjects was used in addition to the roughly 720-subject first cohort. Five DR-DQ haplotypes were handled as single units for association and clustering because linkage in the cohort was strong. The study used immunosequencing to profile the T cell repertoires of approximately 640 subjects and linked those repertoires to cytomegalovirus serostatus. Donor age, sex, ethnicity and CMV serostatus were compiled alongside the repertoire data. An earlier analysis of 587 of the donors used high-throughput TCR beta sequencing to judge whether each TCR beta V gene segment behaved as functional or pseudogenic. The aim of the study was to test whether cataloging public T cell receptors could identify signatures of past pathogen exposure. Both class I and class II loci were covered by HLA typing, at four-digit resolution. In a later genetic analysis, genome-wide SNP genotypes for about three fifths of the roughly 670 donors were used, and that subset was treated as a discovery cohort. Among roughly 400 genotyped donors of the cohort, an average of approximately 230,000 unique TCR beta nucleotide sequences were sequenced per donor, around a sixth of them non-productive. Among the 398 genotyped donors, under 90% belonged to the genetic ancestry cluster associated with self-reported Caucasian donors. Every repertoire in the discovery cohort had been generated on one and the same sequencing platform. Roughly 300 gigabases of sequencing data and tens of millions of unique TCR sequences were included in an early release covering under 650 HLA-typed donors. The number of typed donors differed by locus: roughly 620-630 for A, B, C, DRB1 and DQB1; 500 to 550 for DQA1; some 590 for DPA1; and some 450 for DPB1.

Library method: the immunoSEQ multiplex PCR assay. The multiplex PCR relied on a mix of 60 forward primers for TCR Vbeta segments and 13 reverse primers for TCR Jbeta segments. The CDR3 region of rearranged TCR beta genes was amplified from genomic DNA by a multiplex PCR assay. The amplified TCR beta libraries were sequenced on the Illumina HiSeq System as 87-base-pair reads. As for how the authors treated the data: Across the 640 or so repertoires, a later analysis counted around 80 million unique TCR beta chains, some 11 million of which were shared by at least two donors. Raw reads were error-corrected and collapsed into unique sequences by a nearest-neighbor algorithm in which closely related sequences were merged to remove PCR and sequencing errors. To assign V, D and J gene segments, CDR3 sequences were aligned to IMGT reference sequences. For a sequence to be retained, a match of at least six nucleotides to both a V gene segment and a J gene segment was required. A rearrangement was called productive if the CDR3 had no stop codons and remained in frame with V and J, and every other rearrangement was called non-productive. Following IMGT convention, CDR3 was defined as the stretch from the second conserved V-encoded cysteine to the conserved J-encoded phenylalanine. In an earlier analysis of around 540 of the donors, sequences lacking an unambiguous match to a single V gene segment were excluded. In an earlier analysis of a few hundred of the donors, a V segment was called functional when productive rearrangements were above 56.7%, and segregating when the standard deviation between donors exceeded 5%. To diagnose cytomegalovirus status from the catalog of TCR beta chain sequences, a statistical classification framework was built. In a later analysis, V and J genes were assigned by comparing TCR nucleotide sequences against IMGT/GENE-DB human TR gene sequences. A later analysis assigned CDR3 sequences and most-parsimonious VDJ recombination scenarios with the TCRdist pipeline. In a later analysis, each TCR beta chain was defined by its CDR3 amino acid sequence together with its V-gene family, and reads lacking a unique V-gene family were excluded. In a later analysis, nearly 600 highly shared, low-generation-probability nucleotide sequences were removed to address suspected cross-contamination and a sequencing artifact. A later analysis calculated a clonal expansion index for each public chain from normalized within-repertoire ranks of inferred template counts. In a later analysis, generation probabilities were computed with a VDJ recombination model fitted to out-of-frame rearrangements, and the resulting probabilities were checked against IGoR. A later analysis scored TCR-TCR, TCR-HLA and TCR-CMV co-occurrence with hypergeometric tests, applying a repertoire-size bias correction to TCR pairs. In a later analysis, false discovery rates were estimated by permuting HLA or CMV assignments 20 times. In a later analysis, co-occurring TCRs were grouped with DBSCAN, and TCRdist sequence similarity was added when clustering was performed within HLA-allele-positive subsets. For co-occurrence clustering, repertoires with fewer than 30,000 or more than 120,000 public chains were excluded, along with four to six repertoires with anomalous nucleotide sharing. Sourced from immuneACCESS, this table was stored by TCRdb with only in-frame sequences that have V and J called. A share of the clones is absent; for the studies checked, an unresolved V gene accounts for under half, and the remainder has no known explanation. That table gives V, J and clone size, and the DNA gave D and trimming. This sample lists 65,000 or so clones; less than 65% were detected once. Jointly, the top ten make up roughly 3.1% of the sample.

The cohort comprised fewer than 750 healthy bone marrow donors. Cohort members were all nominally healthy when sampled, although unrecorded immune exposures were likely present. The donor tested CMV seronegative and was one of the 352 seronegative cohort members. Each donor provided a peripheral blood sample, and peripheral blood mononuclear cells were used for TCR beta sequencing. Genomic DNA was extracted from the blood cell samples with the Qiagen DNeasy Blood Extraction Kit. To note about this clone: Its binding antigen is unknown. No much larger clonotype is one base removed from it; base qualities were not supplied.

General findings and caveats noted by the study authors: In a later analysis, some 17,000 TCR beta sequences were associated with specific HLA alleles at a false discovery rate of 0.05. For the cohort, immune exposure information was limited to CMV serostatus. In a later genetic analysis, fewer N-insertions in productive TCRs were reported among donors in an Asian-associated ancestry cluster than the approximately 710-donor mean. The authors suggested that the approach could potentially be generalized to other disease states and immunological phenotypes. In an earlier analysis of a few hundred of the donors, most TCR beta V segments were observed in productive rearrangements about 87% or about 30% of the time, broadly matching IMGT annotations. In a later analysis, HLA-associated TCR beta chains were found to be more clonally expanded and to have lower generation probabilities than equally common non-associated chains. The classifier was reported to diagnose cytomegalovirus status with high specificity and sensitivity in both the original and validation cohorts. Correlated functional status among segregating V segments might be attributable to linkage disequilibrium, but an unknown experimental factor could not be ruled out. Sequencing depth was assumed to be roughly uniform across donors in the presence/absence analyses, though that assumption may not hold. In a later analysis, several top co-occurrence clusters were reported to appear linked to parvovirus B19, influenza, CMV and Epstein-Barr virus. The cohort was sequenced for TCR beta chains only, and without alpha or paired-chain data the features that could be detected were limited. When HLA alleles, especially DR and DQ, strongly co-occurred, TCR associations were difficult to assign to individual alleles. Most TCR sequences were seen in very few donors, while some public TCRs were found in many individuals. In a later analysis, the rate of TCR association differed among HLA loci, with DRB1 alleles having the most associated TCRs and HLA-C alleles having the fewest. Because counts were too low, around 17 rarely observed V segments, including chromosome 9 orphons, were left out of the earlier analysis of 500 to 750 of the donors. Because some donors lacked HLA typing at each locus, the association tests relied only on the typed subset. In the study, around 150 TCR beta chains were listed as associated with cytomegalovirus. A further reported finding was that TCR beta sequences accurately predicted the HLA-A and HLA-B alleles for most subjects in the first cohort. In a later analysis, most CMV-associated TCR beta chains were found to appear HLA-restricted, with HLA associations seemingly driven largely by CMV exposure. In vitro tests confirmed that a few of the cytomegalovirus-associated TCR beta chains recognize cytomegalovirus antigens. In a later genetic analysis, a missense DCLRE1C variant was associated with V-gene and J-gene trimming of TCR beta chains, and the association was replicated in an independent cohort. The sequencing pipeline was judged likely to have produced a cluster of highly shared sequence variants as a technical artifact.

The receptor's source is a man aged 25-45 years in good health and CMV-seronegative. The sample was PBMCs.

The encoded CDR3 is CASSLSGTGYGYTF. The DNA sequence is given as TGTGCCAGCAGCTTGTCCGGGACAGGGTATGGCTACACCTTC. The chain is encoded by TRBV5-4 joined to TRBJ1-2; 9 of the junction bases match TRBD1. Measured from the cysteine to the phenylalanine, the CDR3 is 14 residues long. Left in the record is the CDR3 DNA by itself, 42 bases read in frame from the first base. CDR1 is given as SGHNT and CDR2 as YYREEE, both from the germline V gene (reference sequence). V is cut back by 1 base and J by 5 bases, with 3 bases in the junction unmatched.